Given below is one T cell receptor (beta chain) in context. The antigen is undetermined. Trimming at V came to 2 bases and at J to 2 bases, leaving 4 bases not matched to a gene. Germline loops: CDR1 SGHRS, CDR2 YFSETQ. The CDR3 contains 15 residues. Measured with immunoSEQ multiplex PCR; TCRdb has only the in-frame clones, and not every one. The sample has 90,000 to 120,000 clones; about 92% are singletons. This sample was taken from a study of T cell responses to AZD1222 COVID-19 vaccine. Study results and caveats: Spike-specific TCR breadth and depth rose after two AZD1222 doses.

The material sequenced was peripheral blood, taken 28 days after the second AZD1222 dose. The chain recombines TRBV5-1 with TRBJ2-7; 10 bases align to TRBD1. The clonotype comes from an adult who received the AZD1222 COVID-19 vaccine. CDR3 sequence: CASSLTGTGAYEQYF. The CDR3 coding sequence is TGCGCCAGCAGCTTAACCGGGACAGGGGCCTACGAGCAGTACTTC.